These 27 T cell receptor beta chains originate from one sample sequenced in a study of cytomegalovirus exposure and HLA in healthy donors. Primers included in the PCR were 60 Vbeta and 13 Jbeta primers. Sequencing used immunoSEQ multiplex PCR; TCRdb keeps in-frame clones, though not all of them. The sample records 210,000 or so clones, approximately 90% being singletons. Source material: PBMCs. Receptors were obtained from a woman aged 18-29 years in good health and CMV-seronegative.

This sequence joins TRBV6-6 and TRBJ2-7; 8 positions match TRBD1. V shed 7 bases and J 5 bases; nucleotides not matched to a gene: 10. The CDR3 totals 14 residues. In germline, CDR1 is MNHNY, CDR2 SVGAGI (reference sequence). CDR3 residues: CASTDNRGNDEQYF. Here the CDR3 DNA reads TGTGCCAGCACGGATAACAGGGGGAATGACGAGCAGTACTTC.

This CDR3 is CASSPRGASYNEQFF. Here the CDR3 DNA reads TGTGCCAGCAGCCCCCGCGGGGCGTCCTACAATGAGCAGTTCTTC. V usage is TRBV7-9 and J usage is TRBJ2-1; possibly TRBD2 for D (6 bases). Between the trimmed V and J ends, which lost 5 bases and 1 base, there was a span of 12 bases. Per the germline V gene, CDR1 is SEHNR and CDR2 is FQNEAQ (reference sequence). This CDR3 contains 15 residues.

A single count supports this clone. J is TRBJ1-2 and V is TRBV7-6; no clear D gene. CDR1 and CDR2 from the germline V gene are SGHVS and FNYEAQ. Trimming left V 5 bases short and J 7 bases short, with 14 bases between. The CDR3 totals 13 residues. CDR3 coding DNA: TGTGCCAGCAGCCATCAACGGGTCTTTGGCTACACCTTC. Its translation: CASSHQRVFGYTF.

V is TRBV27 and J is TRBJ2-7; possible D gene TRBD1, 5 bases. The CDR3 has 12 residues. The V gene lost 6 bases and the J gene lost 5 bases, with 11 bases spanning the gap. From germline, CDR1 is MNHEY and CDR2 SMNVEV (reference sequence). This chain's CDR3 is CASSLAGNEQYF. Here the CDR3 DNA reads TGTGCCAGCAGCCTTGCAGGGAACGAGCAGTACTTC.

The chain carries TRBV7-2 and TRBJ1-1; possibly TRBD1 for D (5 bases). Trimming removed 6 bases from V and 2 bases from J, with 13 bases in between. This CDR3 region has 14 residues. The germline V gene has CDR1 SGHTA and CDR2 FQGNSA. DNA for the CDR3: TGTGCCAGCAGTCCAGGGTACCAAAACACTGAAGCTTTCTTT. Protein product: CASSPGYQNTEAFF. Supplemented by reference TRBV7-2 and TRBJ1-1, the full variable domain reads GAGVSQSPSNKVTEKGKDVELRCDPISGHTALYWYRQSLGQGLEFLIYFQGNSAPDKSGLPSDRFSAERTGGSVSTLTIQRTQQEDSAVYLCASSPGYQNTEAFFGQGTRLTVV.

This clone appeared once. CDR3 DNA sequence: TGTGCCAGCAGCTTACCGATAGGAACAGGGACGGCGCAGTATTTT. Its protein product is CASSLPIGTGTAQYF. V is TRBV7-8 and J is TRBJ2-3; a possible D gene is TRBD1 (6 bases). Germline CDR1 and CDR2: SGHVS and FQNEAQ. V was shortened by 2 bases and J by 10 bases, with 19 bases between the two germline ends. The CDR3 totals 15 residues.

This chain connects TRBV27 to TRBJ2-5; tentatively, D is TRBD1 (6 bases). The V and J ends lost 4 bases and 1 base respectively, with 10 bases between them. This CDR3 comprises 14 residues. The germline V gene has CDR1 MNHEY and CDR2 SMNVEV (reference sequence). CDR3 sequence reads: CASSYIGGQETQYF. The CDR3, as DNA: TGTGCCAGCAGTTACATAGGGGGCCAAGAGACCCAGTACTTC.

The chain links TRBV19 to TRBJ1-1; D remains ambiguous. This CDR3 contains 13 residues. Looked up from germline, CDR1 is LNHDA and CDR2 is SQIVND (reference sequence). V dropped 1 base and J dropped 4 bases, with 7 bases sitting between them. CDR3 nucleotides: TGTGCCAGTAGTATAGGCGGTCTCACTGAAGCTTTCTTT. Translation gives CASSIGGLTEAFF.

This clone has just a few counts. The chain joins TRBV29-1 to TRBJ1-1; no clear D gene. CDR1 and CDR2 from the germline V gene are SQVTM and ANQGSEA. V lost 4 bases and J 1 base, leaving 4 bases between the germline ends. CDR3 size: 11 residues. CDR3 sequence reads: CSVAWNTEAFF. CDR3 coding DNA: TGCAGCGTTGCGTGGAACACTGAAGCTTTCTTT.

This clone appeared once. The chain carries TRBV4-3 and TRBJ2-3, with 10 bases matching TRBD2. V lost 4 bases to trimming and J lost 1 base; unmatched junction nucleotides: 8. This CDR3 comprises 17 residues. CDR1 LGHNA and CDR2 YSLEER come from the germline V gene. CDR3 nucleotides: TGCGCCAGCAGCCGCGACCTAGCGGGGGCCCGCACAGATACGCAGTATTTT. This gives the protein CASSRDLAGARTDTQYF.

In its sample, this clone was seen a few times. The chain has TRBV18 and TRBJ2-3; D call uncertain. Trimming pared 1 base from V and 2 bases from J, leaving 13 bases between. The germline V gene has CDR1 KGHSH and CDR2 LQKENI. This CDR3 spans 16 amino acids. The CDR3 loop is CASSPLAARSTDTQYF. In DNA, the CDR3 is TGTGCCAGCTCACCACTTGCGGCTAGGTCCACAGATACGCAGTATTTT.

CDR3: CASSPGTSQTETQYF. As DNA, the CDR3 is TGTGCCAGCAGCCCTGGGACTAGCCAAACGGAGACCCAGTACTTC. The chain employs TRBV14 and TRBJ2-5; 9 nucleotides align to TRBD2. The length of the CDR3 is 15 residues. Unmatched junction bases numbered 8, after V lost 4 bases and J lost 5 bases. Germline V gene data show CDR1 as SGHDN and CDR2 as FVKESK.

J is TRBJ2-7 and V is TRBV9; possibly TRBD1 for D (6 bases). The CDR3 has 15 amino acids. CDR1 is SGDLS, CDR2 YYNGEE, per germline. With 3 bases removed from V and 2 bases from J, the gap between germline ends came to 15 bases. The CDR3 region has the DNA TGTGCCAGCAGCGGAGCCTGGGACACCACCTACGAGCAGTACTTC. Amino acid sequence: CASSGAWDTTYEQYF.

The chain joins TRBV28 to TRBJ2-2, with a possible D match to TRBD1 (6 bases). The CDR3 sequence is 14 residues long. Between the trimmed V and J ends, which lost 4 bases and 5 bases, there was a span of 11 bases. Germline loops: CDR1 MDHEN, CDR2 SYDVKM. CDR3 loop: CASSSRGGTGELFF. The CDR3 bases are TGTGCCAGCAGTTCCAGGGGTGGGACCGGGGAGCTGTTTTTT.

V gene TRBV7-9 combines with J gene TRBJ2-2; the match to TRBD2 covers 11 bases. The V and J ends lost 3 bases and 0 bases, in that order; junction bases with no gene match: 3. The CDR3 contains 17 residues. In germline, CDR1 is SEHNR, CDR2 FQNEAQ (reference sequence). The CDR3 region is CASSFLAGGPNTGELFF. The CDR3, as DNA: TGTGCCAGCAGCTTTCTAGCGGGAGGCCCGAACACCGGGGAGCTGTTTTTT.

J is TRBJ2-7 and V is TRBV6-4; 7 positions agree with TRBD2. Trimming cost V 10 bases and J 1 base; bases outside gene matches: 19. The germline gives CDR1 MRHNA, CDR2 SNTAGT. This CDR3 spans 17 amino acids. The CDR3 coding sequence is TGTGCCATCAGACGGGGACCCAGCAAAGCGGGGTCCTACGAGCAGTACTTC. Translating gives CAIRRGPSKAGSYEQYF.

In DNA form, the CDR3 reads TGCGCCAGCAGCTTGGCAGGGTCCTCGGGCTACGAGCAGTACTTC. Translation gives CASSLAGSSGYEQYF. The chain uses TRBV5-1 and TRBJ2-7; the D gene is possibly TRBD1 (5 bases). The CDR3 has 15 amino acids. Germline lookup yields CDR1 SGHRS and CDR2 YFSETQ. V was pared by 0 bases and J by 3 bases, with 13 bases between.

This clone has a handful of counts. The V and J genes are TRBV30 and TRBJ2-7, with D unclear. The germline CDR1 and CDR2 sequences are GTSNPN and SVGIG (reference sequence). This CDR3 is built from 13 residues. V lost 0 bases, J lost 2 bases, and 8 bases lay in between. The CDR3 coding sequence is TGTGCCTGGAGTGTAACCGGAGCCTACGAGCAGTACTTC. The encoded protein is CAWSVTGAYEQYF.

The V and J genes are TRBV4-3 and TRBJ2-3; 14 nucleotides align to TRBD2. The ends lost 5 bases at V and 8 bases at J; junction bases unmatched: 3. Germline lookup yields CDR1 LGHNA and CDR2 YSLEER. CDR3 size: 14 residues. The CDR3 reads CASSEGLAGGTQYF. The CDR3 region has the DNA TGCGCCAGCAGCGAAGGACTAGCGGGAGGTACGCAGTATTTT.

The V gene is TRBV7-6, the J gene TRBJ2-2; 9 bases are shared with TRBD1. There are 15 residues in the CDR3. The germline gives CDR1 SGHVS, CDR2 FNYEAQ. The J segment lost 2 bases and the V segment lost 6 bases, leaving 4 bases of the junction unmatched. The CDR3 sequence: CASRQGATNTGELFF. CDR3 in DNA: TGTGCCAGCAGACAGGGGGCCACAAACACCGGGGAGCTGTTTTTT.

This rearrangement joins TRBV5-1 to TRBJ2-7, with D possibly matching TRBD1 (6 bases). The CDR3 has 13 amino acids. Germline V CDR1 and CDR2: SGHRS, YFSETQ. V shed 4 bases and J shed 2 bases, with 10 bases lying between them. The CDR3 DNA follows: TGCGCCAGCAGCACAAACAGGGCCTACGAGCAGTACTTC. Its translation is CASSTNRAYEQYF.

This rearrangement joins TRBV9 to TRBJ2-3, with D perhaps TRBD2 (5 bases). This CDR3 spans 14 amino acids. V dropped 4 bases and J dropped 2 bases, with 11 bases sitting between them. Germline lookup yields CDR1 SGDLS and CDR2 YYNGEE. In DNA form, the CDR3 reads TGTGCCAGCAGCCGGGAACCTGCCACAGATACGCAGTATTTT. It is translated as CASSREPATDTQYF.

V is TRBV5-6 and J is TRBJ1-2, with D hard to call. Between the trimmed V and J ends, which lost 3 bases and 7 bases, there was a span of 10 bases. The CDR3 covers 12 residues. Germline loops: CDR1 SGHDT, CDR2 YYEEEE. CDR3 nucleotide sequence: TGTGCCAGCAGCTGGCGGGTAGGTGGCTACACCTTC. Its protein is CASSWRVGGYTF.

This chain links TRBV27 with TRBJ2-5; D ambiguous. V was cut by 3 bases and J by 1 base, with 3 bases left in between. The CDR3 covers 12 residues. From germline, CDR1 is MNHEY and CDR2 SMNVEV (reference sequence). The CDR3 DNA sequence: TGTGCCAGCAGTTTCGGCCAAGAGACCCAGTACTTC. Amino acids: CASSFGQETQYF.

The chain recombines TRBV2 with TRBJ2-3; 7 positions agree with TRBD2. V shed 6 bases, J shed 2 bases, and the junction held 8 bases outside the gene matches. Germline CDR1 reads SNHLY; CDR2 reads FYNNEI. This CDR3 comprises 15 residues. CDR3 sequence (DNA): TGTGCCAGCAGCCCTGGCGGGGGTCTCACAGATACGCAGTATTTT. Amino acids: CASSPGGGLTDTQYF.

CDR3 protein: CASSQVAGESYEQYF. CDR3 coding DNA: TGTGCCAGCAGCCAAGTAGCGGGAGAAAGCTACGAGCAGTACTTC. The chain carries TRBV4-2 and TRBJ2-7, with 9 bases lining up with TRBD2. The V segment lost 1 base and the J segment 3 bases; nucleotides outside the gene matches: 4. Germline values: CDR1 LGHNA, CDR2 YNFKEQ. The CDR3 is 15 amino acids.

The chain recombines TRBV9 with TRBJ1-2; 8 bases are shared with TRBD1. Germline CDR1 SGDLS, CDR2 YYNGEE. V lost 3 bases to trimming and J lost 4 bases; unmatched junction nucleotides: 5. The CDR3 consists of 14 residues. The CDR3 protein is CASSAGGLSYGYTF. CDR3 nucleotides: TGTGCCAGCAGCGCAGGGGGCCTTAGCTATGGCTACACCTTC.